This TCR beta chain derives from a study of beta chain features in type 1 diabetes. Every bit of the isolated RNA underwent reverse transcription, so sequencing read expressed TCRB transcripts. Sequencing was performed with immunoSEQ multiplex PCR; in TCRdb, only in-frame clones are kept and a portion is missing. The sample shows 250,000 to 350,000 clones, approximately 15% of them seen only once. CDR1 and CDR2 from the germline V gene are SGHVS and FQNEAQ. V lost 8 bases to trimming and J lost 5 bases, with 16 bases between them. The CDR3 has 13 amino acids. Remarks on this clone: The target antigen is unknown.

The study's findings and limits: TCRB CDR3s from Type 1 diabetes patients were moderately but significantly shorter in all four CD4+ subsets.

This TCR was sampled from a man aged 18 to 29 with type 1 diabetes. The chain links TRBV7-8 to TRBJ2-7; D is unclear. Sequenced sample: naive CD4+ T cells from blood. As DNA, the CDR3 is TGTGCCAGCGCCAACTCGCCGATCGACGAGCAGTACTTC. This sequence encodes CASANSPIDEQYF. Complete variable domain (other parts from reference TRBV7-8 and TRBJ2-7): GAGVSQSPRYKVAKRGQDVALRCDPISGHVSLFWYQQALGQGPEFLTYFQNEAQLDKSGLPSDRFFAERPEGSVSTLKIQRTQQEDSAVYLCASANSPIDEQYFGPGTRLTVT.